The 3 T cell receptor beta chains below all came from one sample that was sequenced in a study of blood T cell repertoires in COVID-19. Produced via immunoSEQ multiplex PCR; TCRdb's table is partial and in-frame only. Counted here are roughly 200,000 clones, 80% occurring once; the ten biggest clones make up around 7%. Sequenced input: peripheral blood. These receptors originate from a man aged 65 to 85 with active or convalescent COVID-19.

The chain employs TRBV18 and TRBJ1-2; 8 nucleotides match TRBD1. CDR1 is KGHSH, CDR2 LQKENI, per germline. Unmatched junction bases numbered 6, after V lost 4 bases and J lost 8 bases. The CDR3 spans 13 residues. Written as DNA, the CDR3 is TGTGCCAGCTCACGCGGACAGGGAGAAGGCTACACCTTC. Translating it yields CASSRGQGEGYTF.

The chain carries TRBV30 and TRBJ1-1; no definite D call. V was clipped by 0 bases and J by 10 bases, with 15 bases between them. The CDR3 length is 13 residues. Germline assignment: CDR1 GTSNPN and CDR2 SVGIG (reference sequence). CDR3 region: CAWSVSSAAGAFF. Written as DNA, the CDR3 is TGTGCCTGGAGTGTATCGTCTGCCGCGGGAGCTTTCTTT. Full variable domain (remainder filled in from reference TRBV30 and TRBJ1-1): SQTIHQWPATLVQPVGSPLSLECTVEGTSNPNLYWYRQAAGRGLQLLFYSVGIGQISSEVPQNLSASRPQDRQFILSSKKLLLSDSGFYLCAWSVSSAAGAFFGQGTRLTVV.

The rearrangement uses TRBV6-5 and TRBJ1-3; 10 nucleotides match TRBD1. Losses at the gene ends were 6 bases for V and 3 bases for J; bases not matched to a gene: 5. Germline lookup yields CDR1 MNHEY and CDR2 SVGAGI. The CDR3 extends over 15 amino acids. The CDR3 here is CASRLGQGIGNTIYF. The CDR3 DNA follows: TGTGCCAGCAGATTGGGACAGGGGATTGGAAACACCATATATTTT.